This T cell receptor beta chain was captured in a study of T cells after yellow fever vaccination. Study-wide results and limits: On re-exposure, the response was weaker but peaked faster, at day 5 versus 15. A small proportion of clonotypes was detected in both the CD4 and CD8 compartments. Almost all vaccine-responding clonotypes went undetected in sorted memory subsets on day 0. Reappearance after the booster was seen for most primary-vaccination clones, at 95% to 96% CD4 and more than 80% CD8.

This clonotype was counted a few times. TCRdb passed the 5' RACE reads through MiXCR, listing each CDR3 protein once. Among 25,000 to 30,000 distinct CDR3 sequences listed, over 5.5% were seen once. This TCR was recovered from a man between 25 and 39 years old who received the YFV17D yellow fever vaccine. The sequenced sample was PBMCs, either bulk or a sorted T-cell subset (CD4+, CD8+, memory, or dextramer-sorted; not recorded which), obtained on the day of the yellow fever booster vaccination.

The CDR3 region is CASSLAPVKQGKNQPQHF. The CDR3 DNA follows: TGTGCCAGCAGTTTAGCGCCTGTTAAACAGGGGAAAAATCAGCCCCAGCATTTT. The chain links TRBV12-3 or TRBV12-4 to TRBJ1-5; 7 bases align to TRBD1. Trimming at V came to 0 bases and at J to 4 bases, leaving 12 bases not matched to a gene. CDR3 length: 18 amino acids.